Included here is one T cell receptor beta chain sequence, with context. This specimen belongs to a study of T cell repertoires in ileal Crohn's disease. Using immunoSEQ multiplex PCR, the repertoire was profiled, and TCRdb retains in-frame clones only, with some absent. The data show approximately 5,000 clones, 95% seen once. The sample taken for sequencing was ileal tissue. This TCR was sampled from an adult with Crohn's disease.

CDR3 sequence (DNA): TGTGCCAGCAGTCCTAGTACAGATACGCAGTATTTT. Protein product: CASSPSTDTQYF. V and J are TRBV27 and TRBJ2-3; D not certain. The ends were cut back, 5 bases at V and 3 bases at J, with 6 bases in the middle. CDR3 length: 12 residues. Germline V gene lookup returns CDR1 MNHEY and CDR2 SMNVEV (reference sequence).